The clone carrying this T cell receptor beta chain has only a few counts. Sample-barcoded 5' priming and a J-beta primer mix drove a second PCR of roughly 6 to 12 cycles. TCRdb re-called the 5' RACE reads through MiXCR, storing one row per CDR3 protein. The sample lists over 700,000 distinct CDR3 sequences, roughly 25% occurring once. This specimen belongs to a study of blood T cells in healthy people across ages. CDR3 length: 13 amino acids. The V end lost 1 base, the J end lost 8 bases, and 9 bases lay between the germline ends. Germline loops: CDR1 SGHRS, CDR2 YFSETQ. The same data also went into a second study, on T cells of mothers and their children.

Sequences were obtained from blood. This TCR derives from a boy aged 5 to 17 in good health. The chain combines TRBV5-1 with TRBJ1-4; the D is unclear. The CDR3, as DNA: TGCGCCAGCAGCTTGACACGCGGAGAAAAACTGTTTTTT. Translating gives CASSLTRGEKLFF.